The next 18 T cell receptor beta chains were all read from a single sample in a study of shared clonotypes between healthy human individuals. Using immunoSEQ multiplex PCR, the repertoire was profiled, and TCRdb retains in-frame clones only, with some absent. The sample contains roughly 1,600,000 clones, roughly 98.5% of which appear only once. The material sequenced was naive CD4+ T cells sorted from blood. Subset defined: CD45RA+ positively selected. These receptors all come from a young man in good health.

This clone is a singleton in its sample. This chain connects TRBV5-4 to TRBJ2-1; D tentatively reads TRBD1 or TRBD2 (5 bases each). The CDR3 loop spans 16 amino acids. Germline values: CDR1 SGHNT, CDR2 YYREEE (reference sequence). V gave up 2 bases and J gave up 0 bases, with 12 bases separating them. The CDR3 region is CASSFVTGHSYNEQFF. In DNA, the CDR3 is TGTGCCAGCAGCTTTGTAACGGGGCACTCCTACAATGAGCAGTTCTTC.

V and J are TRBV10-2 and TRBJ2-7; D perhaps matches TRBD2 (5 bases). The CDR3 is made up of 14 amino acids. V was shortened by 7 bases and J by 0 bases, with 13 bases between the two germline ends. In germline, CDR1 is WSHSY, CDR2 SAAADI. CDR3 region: CASKLSGNSYEQYF. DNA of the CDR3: TGCGCCAGCAAACTCTCCGGGAACTCCTACGAGCAGTACTTC.

This CDR3 reads CASSLGLTGGRGYTF. The CDR3, as DNA: TGCGCCAGCAGCTTGGGGTTGACAGGGGGCCGGGGCTACACCTTC. This sequence joins TRBV5-1 and TRBJ1-2; 10 positions agree with TRBD1. CDR3 length: 15 amino acids. Looked up from germline, CDR1 is SGHRS and CDR2 is YFSETQ. With 0 bases clipped from V and 8 bases from J, the junction kept 7 bases outside the gene matches.

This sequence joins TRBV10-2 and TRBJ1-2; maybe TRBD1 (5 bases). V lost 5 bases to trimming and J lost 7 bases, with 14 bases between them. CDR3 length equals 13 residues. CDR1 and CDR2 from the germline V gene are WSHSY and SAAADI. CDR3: CASSPGGGSGYTF. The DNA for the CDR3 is TGCGCCAGCAGTCCGGGGGGAGGCTCTGGCTACACCTTC.

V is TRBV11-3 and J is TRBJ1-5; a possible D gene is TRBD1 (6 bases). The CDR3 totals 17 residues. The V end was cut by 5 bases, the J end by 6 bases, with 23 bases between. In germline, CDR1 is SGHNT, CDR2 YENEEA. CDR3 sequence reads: CASSTTQGLRTGQPQHF. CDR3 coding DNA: TGTGCCAGCAGCACAACCCAGGGGCTGAGGACGGGTCAGCCCCAGCATTTT.

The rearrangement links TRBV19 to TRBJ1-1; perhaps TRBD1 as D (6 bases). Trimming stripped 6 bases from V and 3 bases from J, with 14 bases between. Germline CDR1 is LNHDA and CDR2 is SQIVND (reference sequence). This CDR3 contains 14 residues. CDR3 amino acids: CASSTGFRHTEAFF. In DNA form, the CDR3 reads TGTGCCAGTAGCACAGGGTTTCGACACACTGAAGCTTTCTTT.

The CDR3 nucleotides read TGCAGTGCTTCCCCGAAAAACATTCAGTACTTC. Protein: CSASPKNIQYF. The genes are TRBV20-1 and TRBJ2-4, with D hard to call. Germline assignment: CDR1 DFQATT and CDR2 SNEGSKA (reference sequence). The CDR3 is 11 residues long. V lost 5 bases, J lost 4 bases, and 6 bases lay in between.

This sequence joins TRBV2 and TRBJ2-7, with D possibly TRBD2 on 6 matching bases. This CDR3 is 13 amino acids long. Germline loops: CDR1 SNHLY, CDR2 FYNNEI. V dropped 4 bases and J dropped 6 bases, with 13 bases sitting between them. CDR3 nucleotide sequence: TGTGCCAGCAGTGCCGGGAGACTCCTCGAGCAGTACTTC. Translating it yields CASSAGRLLEQYF.

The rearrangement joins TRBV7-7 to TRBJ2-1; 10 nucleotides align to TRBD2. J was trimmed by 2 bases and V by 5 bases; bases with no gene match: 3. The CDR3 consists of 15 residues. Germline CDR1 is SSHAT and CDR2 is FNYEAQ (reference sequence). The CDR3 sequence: CASSPSGSTYNEQFF. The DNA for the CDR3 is TGTGCCAGCAGCCCTAGCGGGAGTACCTACAATGAGCAGTTCTTC.

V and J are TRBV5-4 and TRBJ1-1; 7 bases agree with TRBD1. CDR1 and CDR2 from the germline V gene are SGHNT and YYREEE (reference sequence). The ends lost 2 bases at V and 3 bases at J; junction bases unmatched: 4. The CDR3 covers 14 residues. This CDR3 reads CASSLLQGDTEAFF. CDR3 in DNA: TGTGCCAGCAGCTTACTGCAGGGGGACACTGAAGCTTTCTTT.

The CDR3 nucleotides are TGTGCCAGCAGCCCCGGGACTAGCGGGAGAGCTGATACGCAGTATTTT. Amino acids: CASSPGTSGRADTQYF. V usage is TRBV11-2 and J usage is TRBJ2-3; 14 nucleotides line up with TRBD2. V shed 5 bases and J 6 bases; nucleotides not matched to a gene: 7. This CDR3 region has 16 residues. Germline V lookup: CDR1 SGHAT, CDR2 FQNNGV.

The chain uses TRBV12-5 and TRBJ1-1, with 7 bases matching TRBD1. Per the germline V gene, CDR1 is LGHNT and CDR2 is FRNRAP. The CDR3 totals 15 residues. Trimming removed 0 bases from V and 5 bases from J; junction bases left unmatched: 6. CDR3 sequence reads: CASGLVLGQVTEAFF. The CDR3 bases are TGTGCTAGTGGTTTGGTACTAGGACAGGTGACTGAAGCTTTCTTT.

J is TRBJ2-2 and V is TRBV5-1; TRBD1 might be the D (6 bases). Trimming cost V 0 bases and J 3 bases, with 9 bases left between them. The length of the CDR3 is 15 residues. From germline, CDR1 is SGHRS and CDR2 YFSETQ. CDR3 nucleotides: TGCGCCAGCAGCTTGGACAGGGCTTACACCGGGGAGCTGTTTTTT. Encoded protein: CASSLDRAYTGELFF.

As DNA, the CDR3 is TGTGCCAGCAGCTTTGAACTCTTGGGGACGGGAAACACCATATATTTT. Translated: CASSFELLGTGNTIYF. This sequence joins TRBV5-5 and TRBJ1-3; TRBD1 is a possible D gene (5 bases). CDR3 length: 16 amino acids. CDR1 is SGHKS, CDR2 YYEKEE, per germline (reference sequence). Trimming removed 2 bases from V and 4 bases from J, with 16 bases in between.

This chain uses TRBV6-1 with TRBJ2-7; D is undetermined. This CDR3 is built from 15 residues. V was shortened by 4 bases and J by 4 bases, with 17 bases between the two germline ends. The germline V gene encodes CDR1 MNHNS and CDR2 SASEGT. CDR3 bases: TGTGCCAGCAGTGCTGGCAGCTCTGGCCATTACGAGCAGTACTTC. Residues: CASSAGSSGHYEQYF.

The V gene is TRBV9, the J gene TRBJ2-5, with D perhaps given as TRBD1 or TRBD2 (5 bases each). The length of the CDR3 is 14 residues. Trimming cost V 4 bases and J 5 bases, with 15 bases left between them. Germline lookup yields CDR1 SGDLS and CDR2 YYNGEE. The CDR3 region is CASSRGTGRETQYF. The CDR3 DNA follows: TGTGCCAGCAGCAGAGGGACCGGTCGGGAGACCCAGTACTTC.

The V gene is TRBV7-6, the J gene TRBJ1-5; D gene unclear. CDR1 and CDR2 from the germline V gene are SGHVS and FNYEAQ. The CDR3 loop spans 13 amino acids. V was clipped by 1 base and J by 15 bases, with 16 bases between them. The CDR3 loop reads CASSLGLSSAWHF. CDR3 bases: TGTGCCAGCAGCTTAGGGCTTAGTAGCGCATGGCATTTT.

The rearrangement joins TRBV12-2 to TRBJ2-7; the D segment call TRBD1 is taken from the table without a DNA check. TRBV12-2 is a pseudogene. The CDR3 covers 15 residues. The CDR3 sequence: CASRPPGQATYEQYF. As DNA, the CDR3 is TGTGCAAGTCGCCCACCGGGACAGGCAACCTACGAGCAGTACTTC.